A single sample is the source of the 4 T cell receptor beta chains below, sequenced in a study of T cell responses to AZD1222 COVID-19 vaccine. The assay was immunoSEQ multiplex PCR, and TCRdb's table has in-frame clones only and misses some. The sample holds fewer than 200,000 clones, approximately 92% seen once. The specimen was peripheral blood, collected on day 0 of AZD1222 vaccination. The source is an adult in good health.

The count of this clone is one. V and J are TRBV18 and TRBJ1-5; a possible D gene is TRBD1 (5 bases). V shed 2 bases and J shed 5 bases, with 16 bases lying between them. Germline V lookup: CDR1 KGHSH, CDR2 LQKENI. CDR3 length: 16 amino acids. CDR3 in DNA: TGTGCCAGCTCACCAGGGGCTTCCGGGTCACATCAGCCCCAGCATTTT. This translates into CASSPGASGSHQPQHF. Supplemented by reference TRBV18 and TRBJ1-5, the full variable domain reads NAGVMQNPRHLVRRRGQEARLRCSPMKGHSHVYWYRQLPEEGLKFMVYLQKENIIDESGMPKERFSAEFPKEGPSILRIQQVVRGDSAAYFCASSPGASGSHQPQHFGDGTRLSIL.

The chain has TRBV7-6 and TRBJ1-3; D is undetermined. This CDR3 is built from 12 residues. V was cut by 5 bases and J by 4 bases, with 6 bases left in between. Germline loops: CDR1 SGHVS, CDR2 FNYEAQ. The CDR3 sequence is CASSIEGNTIYF. The CDR3 DNA is TGTGCCAGCAGCATCGAGGGAAACACCATATATTTT.

In its sample, this clone was seen once. The J gene is TRBJ1-5, the V gene TRBV27; D is perhaps TRBD1 (5 bases). Germline V lookup: CDR1 MNHEY, CDR2 SMNVEV (reference sequence). Trimming stripped 4 bases from V and 1 base from J, with 11 bases between. The CDR3 covers 15 residues. The CDR3 is CASSYWGRSNQPQHF. CDR3 nucleotides: TGTGCCAGCAGTTACTGGGGCAGAAGCAATCAGCCCCAGCATTTT.

CDR3 loop: CASSPGLVQETQYF. Written as DNA, the CDR3 is TGTGCCAGCTCACCAGGTTTAGTTCAGGAGACCCAGTACTTC. J is TRBJ2-5 and V is TRBV18; the D is unclear. Deletions cut 2 bases from V and 5 bases from J, with 12 bases between. Germline lookup yields CDR1 KGHSH and CDR2 LQKENI. The CDR3 runs 14 residues. Filled out from reference TRBV18 and TRBJ2-5, the complete variable domain reads NAGVMQNPRHLVRRRGQEARLRCSPMKGHSHVYWYRQLPEEGLKFMVYLQKENIIDESGMPKERFSAEFPKEGPSILRIQQVVRGDSAAYFCASSPGLVQETQYFGPGTRLLVL.